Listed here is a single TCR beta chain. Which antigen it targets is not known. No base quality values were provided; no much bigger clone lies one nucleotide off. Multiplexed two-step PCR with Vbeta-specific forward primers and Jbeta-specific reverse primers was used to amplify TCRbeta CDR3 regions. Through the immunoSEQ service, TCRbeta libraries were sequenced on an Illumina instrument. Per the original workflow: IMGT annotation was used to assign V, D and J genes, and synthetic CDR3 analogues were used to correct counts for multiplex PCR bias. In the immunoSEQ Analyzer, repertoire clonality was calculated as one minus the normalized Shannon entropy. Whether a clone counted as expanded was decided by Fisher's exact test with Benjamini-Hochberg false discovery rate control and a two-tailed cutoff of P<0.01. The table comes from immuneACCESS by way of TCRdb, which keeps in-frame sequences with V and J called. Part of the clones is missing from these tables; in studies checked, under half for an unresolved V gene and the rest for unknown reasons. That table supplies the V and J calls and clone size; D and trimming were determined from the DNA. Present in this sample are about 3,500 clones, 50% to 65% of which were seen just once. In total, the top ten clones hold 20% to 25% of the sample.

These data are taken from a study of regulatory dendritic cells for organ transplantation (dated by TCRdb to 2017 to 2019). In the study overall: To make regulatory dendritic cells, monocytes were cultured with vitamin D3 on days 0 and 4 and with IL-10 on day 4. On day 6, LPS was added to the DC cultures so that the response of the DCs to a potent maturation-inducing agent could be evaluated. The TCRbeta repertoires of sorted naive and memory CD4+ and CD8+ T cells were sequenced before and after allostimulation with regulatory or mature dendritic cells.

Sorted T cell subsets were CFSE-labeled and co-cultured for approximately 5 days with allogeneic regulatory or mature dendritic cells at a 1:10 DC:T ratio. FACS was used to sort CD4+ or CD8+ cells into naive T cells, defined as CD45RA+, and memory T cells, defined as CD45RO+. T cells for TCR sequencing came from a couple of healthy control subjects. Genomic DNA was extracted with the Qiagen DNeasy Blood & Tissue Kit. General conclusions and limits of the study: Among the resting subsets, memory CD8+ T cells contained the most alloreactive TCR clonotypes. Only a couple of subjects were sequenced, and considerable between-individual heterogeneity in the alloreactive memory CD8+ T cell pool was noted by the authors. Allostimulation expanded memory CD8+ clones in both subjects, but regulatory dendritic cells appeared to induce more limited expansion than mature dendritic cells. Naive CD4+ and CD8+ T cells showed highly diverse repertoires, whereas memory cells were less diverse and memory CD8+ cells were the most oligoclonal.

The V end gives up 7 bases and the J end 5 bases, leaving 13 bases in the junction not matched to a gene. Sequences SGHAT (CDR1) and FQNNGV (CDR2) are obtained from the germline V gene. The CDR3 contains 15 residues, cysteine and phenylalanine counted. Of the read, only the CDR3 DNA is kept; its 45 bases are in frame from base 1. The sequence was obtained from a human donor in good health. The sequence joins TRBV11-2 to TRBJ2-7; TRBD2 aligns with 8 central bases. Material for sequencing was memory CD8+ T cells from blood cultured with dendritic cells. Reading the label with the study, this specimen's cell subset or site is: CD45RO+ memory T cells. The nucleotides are TGTGCCAGCACCCCTCTCAGCGGGGGTCTTAACGAGCAGTACTTC. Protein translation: CASTPLSGGLNEQYF.